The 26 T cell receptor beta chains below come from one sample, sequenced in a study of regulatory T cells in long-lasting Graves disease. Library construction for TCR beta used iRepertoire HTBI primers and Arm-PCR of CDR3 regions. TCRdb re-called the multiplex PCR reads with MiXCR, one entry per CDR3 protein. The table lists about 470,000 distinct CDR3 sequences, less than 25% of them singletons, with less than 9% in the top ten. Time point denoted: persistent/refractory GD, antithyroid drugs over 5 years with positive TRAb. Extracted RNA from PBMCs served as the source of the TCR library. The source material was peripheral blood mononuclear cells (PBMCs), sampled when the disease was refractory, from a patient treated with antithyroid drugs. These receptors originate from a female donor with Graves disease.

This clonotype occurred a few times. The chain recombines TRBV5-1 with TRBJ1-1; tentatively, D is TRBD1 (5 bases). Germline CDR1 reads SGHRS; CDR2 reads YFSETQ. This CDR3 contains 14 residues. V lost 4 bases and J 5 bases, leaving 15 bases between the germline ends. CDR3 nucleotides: TGCGCCAGCAGCCGGGACGGGGCTCTTACTGAAGCTTTCTTT. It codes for CASSRDGALTEAFF.

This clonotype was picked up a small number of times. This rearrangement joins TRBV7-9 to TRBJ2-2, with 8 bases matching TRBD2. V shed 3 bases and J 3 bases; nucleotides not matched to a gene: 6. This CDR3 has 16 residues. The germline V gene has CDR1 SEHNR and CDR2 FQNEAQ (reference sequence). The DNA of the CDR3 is TGTGCCAGCAGCTTCAGCGGGAGAGGGGACACCGGGGAGCTGTTTTTT. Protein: CASSFSGRGDTGELFF.

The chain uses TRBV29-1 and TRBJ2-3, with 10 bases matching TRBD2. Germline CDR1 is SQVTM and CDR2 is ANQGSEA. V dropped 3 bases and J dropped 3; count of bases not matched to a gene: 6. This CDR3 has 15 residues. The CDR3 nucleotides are TGCAGCGTTGAGAGCGGGAGGGCCCAGACAGATACGCAGTATTTT. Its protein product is CSVESGRAQTDTQYF.

The CDR3 nucleotides read TGTGCCACCTCTCAGTTTGGGGAAGGGCGAGAGAATCAGCCCCAGCATTTT. Protein sequence: CATSQFGEGRENQPQHF. This rearrangement joins TRBV24-1 to TRBJ1-5; D uncertain. Per germline, CDR1 KGHDR and CDR2 SFDVKD. The CDR3 length is 17 residues. Trimming stripped 9 bases from V and 4 bases from J, with 24 bases between.

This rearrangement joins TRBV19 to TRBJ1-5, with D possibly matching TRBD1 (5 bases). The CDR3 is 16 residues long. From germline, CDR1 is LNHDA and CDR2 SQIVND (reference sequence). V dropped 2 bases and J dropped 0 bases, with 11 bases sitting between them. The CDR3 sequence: CASSITGQTSNQPQHF. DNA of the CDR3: TGTGCCAGTAGTATAACGGGGCAGACTAGCAATCAGCCCCAGCATTTT.

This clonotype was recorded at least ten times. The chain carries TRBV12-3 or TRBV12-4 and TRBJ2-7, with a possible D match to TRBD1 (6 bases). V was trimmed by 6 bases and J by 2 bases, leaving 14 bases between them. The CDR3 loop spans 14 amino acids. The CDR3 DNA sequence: TGTGCCAGCAGCTATCAGGGGCCACCCTACGAGCAGTACTTC. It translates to CASSYQGPPYEQYF.

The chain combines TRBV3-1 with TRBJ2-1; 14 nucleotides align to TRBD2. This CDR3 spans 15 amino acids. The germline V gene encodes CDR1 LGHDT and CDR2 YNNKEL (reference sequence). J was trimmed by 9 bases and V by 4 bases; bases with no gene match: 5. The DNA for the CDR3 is TGTGCCAGCAGCCGAGGGACTAGCGGGAGTGGTGAGCAGTTCTTC. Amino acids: CASSRGTSGSGEQFF.

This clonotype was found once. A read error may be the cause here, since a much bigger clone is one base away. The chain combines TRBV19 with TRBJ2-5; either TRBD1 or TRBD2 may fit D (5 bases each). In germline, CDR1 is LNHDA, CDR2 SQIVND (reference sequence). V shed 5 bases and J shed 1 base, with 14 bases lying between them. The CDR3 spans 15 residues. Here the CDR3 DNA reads TGTGCCAGTAGTTCGTCGCTGAGGGGCCAAGAGACCCAGTACTTC. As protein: CASSSSLRGQETQYF.

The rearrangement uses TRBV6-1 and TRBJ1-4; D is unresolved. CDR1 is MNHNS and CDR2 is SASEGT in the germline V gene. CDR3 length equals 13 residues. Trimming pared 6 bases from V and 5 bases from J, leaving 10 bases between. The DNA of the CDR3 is TGTGCCAGCAGGGATCTGATAAATGAAAAACTGTTTTTT. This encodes CASRDLINEKLFF.

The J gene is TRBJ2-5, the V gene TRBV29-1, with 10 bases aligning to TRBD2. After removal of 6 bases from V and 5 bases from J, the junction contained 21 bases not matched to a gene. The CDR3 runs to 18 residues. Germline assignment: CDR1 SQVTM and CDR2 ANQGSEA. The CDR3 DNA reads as TGCAGCGTCCAGGTGGTGGTAGCGGGAGGACCAGGGAGGGAGACCCAGTACTTC. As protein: CSVQVVVAGGPGRETQYF.

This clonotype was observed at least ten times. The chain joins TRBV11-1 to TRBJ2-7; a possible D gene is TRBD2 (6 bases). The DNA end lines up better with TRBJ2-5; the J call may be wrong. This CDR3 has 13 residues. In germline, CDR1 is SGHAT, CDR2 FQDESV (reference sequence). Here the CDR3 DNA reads TGTGCCAGCAGGAGGAGGGGTGGCGAGACCCAGTACTTC. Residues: CASRRRGGETQYF.

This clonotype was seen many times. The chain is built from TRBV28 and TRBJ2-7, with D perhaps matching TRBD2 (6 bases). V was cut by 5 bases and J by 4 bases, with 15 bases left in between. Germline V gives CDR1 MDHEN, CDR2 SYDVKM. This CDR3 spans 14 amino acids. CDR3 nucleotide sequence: TGTGCCAGCAGTCCTTACCTAGCGCGGTACGAGCAGTACTTC. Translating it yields CASSPYLARYEQYF.

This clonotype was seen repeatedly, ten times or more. The CDR3 DNA is TGCAGCGCCACTAGCGGGAGCTCCTACGAGCAGTACTTC. It encodes CSATSGSSYEQYF. The V and J genes are TRBV29-1 and TRBJ2-7, with 11 bases matching TRBD2. V lost 7 bases, J lost 0 bases, and 2 bases stayed unmatched. The CDR3 is made up of 13 amino acids. Germline V gene lookup returns CDR1 SQVTM and CDR2 ANQGSEA.

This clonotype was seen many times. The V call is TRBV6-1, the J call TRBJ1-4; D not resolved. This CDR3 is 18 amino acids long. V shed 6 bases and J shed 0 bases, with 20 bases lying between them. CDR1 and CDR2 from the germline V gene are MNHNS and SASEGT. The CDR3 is CASRPREILTATNEKLFF. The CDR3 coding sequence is TGTGCCAGCAGACCTCGGGAGATACTGACGGCAACTAATGAAAAACTGTTTTTT.

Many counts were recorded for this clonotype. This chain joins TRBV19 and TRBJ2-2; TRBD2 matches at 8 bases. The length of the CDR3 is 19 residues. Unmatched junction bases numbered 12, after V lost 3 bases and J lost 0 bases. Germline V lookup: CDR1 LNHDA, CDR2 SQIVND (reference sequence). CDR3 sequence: CASSIGAGVWDANTGELFF. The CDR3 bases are TGTGCCAGTAGTATCGGAGCGGGAGTTTGGGACGCGAACACCGGGGAGCTGTTTTTT.

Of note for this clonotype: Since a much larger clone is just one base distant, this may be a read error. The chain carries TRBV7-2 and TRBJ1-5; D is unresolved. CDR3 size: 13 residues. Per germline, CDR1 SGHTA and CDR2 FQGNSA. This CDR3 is CASREHSNQPRHF. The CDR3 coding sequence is TGTGCCAGCAGGGAGCATAGCAATCAGCCCCGGCATTTT.

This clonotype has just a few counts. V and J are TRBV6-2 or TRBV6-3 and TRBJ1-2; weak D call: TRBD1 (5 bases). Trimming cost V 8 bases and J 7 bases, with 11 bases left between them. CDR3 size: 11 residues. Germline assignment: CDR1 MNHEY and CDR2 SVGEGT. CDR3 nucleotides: TGTGCCAGCGGCGGGGACCTTGGCTACACCTTC. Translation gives CASGGDLGYTF.

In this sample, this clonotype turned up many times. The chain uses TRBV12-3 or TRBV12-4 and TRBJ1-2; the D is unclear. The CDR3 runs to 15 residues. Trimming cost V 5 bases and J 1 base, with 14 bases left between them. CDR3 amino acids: CASSTIQRLNYGYTF. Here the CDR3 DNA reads TGTGCCAGCAGTACTATCCAACGCCTTAACTATGGCTACACCTTC.

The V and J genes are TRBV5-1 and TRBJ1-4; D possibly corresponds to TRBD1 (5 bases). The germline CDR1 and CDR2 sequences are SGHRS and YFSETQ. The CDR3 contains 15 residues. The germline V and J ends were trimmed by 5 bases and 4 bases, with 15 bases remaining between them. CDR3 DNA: TGCGCCAGCAGTAGGGTCGGGACTATTAATGAAAAACTGTTTTTT. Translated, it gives CASSRVGTINEKLFF.

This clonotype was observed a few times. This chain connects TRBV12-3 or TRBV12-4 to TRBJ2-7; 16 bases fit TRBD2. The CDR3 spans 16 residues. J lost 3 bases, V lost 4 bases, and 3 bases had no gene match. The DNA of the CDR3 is TGTGCCAGCAGTTCCGGGACTAGCGGGAGGGGCTACGAGCAGTACTTC. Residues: CASSSGTSGRGYEQYF.

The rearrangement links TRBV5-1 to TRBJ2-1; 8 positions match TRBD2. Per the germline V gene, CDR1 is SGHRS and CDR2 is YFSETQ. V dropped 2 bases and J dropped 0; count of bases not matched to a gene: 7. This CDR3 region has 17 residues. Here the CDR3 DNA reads TGCGCCAGCAGCTTTACCAGCGGGAGCCGCTCCTACAATGAGCAGTTCTTC. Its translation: CASSFTSGSRSYNEQFF.

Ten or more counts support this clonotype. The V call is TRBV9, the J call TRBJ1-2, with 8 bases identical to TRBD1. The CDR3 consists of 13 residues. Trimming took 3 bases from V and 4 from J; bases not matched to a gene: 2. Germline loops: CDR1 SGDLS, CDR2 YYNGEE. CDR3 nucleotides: TGTGCCAGCAGCGGGACAGGGAGCTATGGCTACACCTTC. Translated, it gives CASSGTGSYGYTF.

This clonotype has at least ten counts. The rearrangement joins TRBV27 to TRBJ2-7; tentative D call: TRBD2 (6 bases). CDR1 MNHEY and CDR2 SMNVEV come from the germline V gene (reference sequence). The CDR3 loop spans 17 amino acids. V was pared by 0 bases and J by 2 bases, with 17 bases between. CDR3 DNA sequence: TGTGCCAGCAGTTTATCGGGCATTCCGTCTAGCGCCTACGAGCAGTACTTC. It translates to CASSLSGIPSSAYEQYF.

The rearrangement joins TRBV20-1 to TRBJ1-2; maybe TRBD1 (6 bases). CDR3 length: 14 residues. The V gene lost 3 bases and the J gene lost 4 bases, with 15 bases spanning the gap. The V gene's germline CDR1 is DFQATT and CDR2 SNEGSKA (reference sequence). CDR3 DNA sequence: TGCAGTGCTAGCGTAGGGGGACGACTCTATGGCTACACCTTC. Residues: CSASVGGRLYGYTF.

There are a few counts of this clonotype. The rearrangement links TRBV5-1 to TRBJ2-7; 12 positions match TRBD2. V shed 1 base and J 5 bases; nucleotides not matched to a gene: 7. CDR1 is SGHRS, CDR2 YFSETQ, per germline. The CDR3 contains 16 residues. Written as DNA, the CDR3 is TGCGCCAGCAGCTTGATCCTAGCGGGAGGGCCAAACGAGCAGTACTTC. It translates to CASSLILAGGPNEQYF.

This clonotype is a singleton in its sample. The CDR3 nucleotides are TGTGCCACCAGTGATTTTAAGCGGGAGGAAACCGGGGAGCTGTTTTTT. This codes for CATSDFKREETGELFF. This chain links TRBV24-1 with TRBJ2-2, with 9 bases fitting TRBD2. Losses at the gene ends were 1 base for V and 5 bases for J; bases not matched to a gene: 4. Germline values: CDR1 KGHDR, CDR2 SFDVKD. The CDR3 has 16 amino acids.